This TCR beta chain comes out of a study of blood T cell repertoires in COVID-19. Turning to the study itself: From T cells, B-cell-depleted T cells, or PBMCs came the material, which was cDNA or gDNA.

Sequencing used immunoSEQ multiplex PCR; TCRdb keeps in-frame clones, though not all of them. The sample includes more than 200,000 clones, about four fifths of them seen just once. CDR3 length: 18 amino acids. Trimming left V 9 bases short and J 1 base short, with 26 bases between. CDR1 and CDR2 from the germline V gene are KGHDR and SFDVKD. The J gene is TRBJ1-1, the V gene TRBV24-1; D unclear. The sample was peripheral blood. The TCR sequence derives from a woman aged 50 to 65 with acute or convalescent COVID-19. CDR3 loop: CATGPRRTAGGSNTEAFF. CDR3 sequence (DNA): TGTGCCACCGGCCCACGGCGTACCGCCGGCGGTTCGAACACTGAAGCTTTCTTT.